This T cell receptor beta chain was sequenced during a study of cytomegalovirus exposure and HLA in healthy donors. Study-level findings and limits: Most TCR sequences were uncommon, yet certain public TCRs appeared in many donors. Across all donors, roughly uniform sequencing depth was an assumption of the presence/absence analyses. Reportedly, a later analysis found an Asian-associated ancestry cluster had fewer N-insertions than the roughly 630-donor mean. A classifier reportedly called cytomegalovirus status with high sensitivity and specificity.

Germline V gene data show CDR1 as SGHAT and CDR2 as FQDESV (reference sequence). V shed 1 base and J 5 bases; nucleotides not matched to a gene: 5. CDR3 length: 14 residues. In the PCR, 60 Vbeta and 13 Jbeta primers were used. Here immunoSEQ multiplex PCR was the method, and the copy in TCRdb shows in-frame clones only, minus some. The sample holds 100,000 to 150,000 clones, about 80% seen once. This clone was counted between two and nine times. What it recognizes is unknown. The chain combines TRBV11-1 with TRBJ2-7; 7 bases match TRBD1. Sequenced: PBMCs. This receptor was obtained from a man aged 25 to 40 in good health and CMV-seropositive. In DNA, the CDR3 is TGTGCCAGCAGCTTAGTCCCAGGGGGACACGAGCAGTACTTC. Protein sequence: CASSLVPGGHEQYF.